One sample yielded the 9 T cell receptor beta chains listed below, sequenced in a study of blood T cell repertoires in COVID-19. The protocol was immunoSEQ multiplex PCR, while the TCRdb copy is restricted to in-frame clones and leaves out a portion. Among roughly 200,000 clones, roughly nine tenths were seen once, and the ten largest hold more than 1.5%. Sample: peripheral blood. The receptors originated from a man aged 70 or older with acute or convalescent COVID-19.

This clone came up a few times. The chain recombines TRBV9 with TRBJ1-4; a possible D gene is TRBD1 (6 bases). In germline, CDR1 is SGDLS, CDR2 YYNGEE. There are 16 residues in the CDR3. Trimming took 3 bases from V and 4 from J, leaving 16 bases between them. The DNA for the CDR3 is TGTGCCAGCAGCGGAGGGCAGGGGCAGGGTAATGAAAAACTGTTTTTT. Its translation is CASSGGQGQGNEKLFF.

The chain is built from TRBV6-1 and TRBJ2-5, with 11 nucleotides matching TRBD2. The CDR3 is made up of 16 amino acids. V lost 2 bases to trimming and J lost 5 bases; unmatched junction nucleotides: 7. Per germline, CDR1 MNHNS and CDR2 SASEGT. Written as DNA, the CDR3 is TGTGCCAGCAGTGAAATAGTAGCGGGAGGGGGGGAGACCCAGTACTTC. Its protein product is CASSEIVAGGGETQYF.

The chain uses TRBV4-3 and TRBJ2-7; TRBD2 matches at 12 bases. The V gene's germline CDR1 is LGHNA and CDR2 YSLEER. Trimming took 0 bases from V and 5 from J; bases not matched to a gene: 11. The CDR3 sequence is 18 residues long. Here the CDR3 DNA reads TGCGCCAGCAGCCAAGATCTCCTGACTAGCGGGAGAGGGAACGAGCAGTACTTC. This codes for CASSQDLLTSGRGNEQYF.

The chain has TRBV7-3 and TRBJ2-2; D is possibly TRBD2 (5 bases). Trimming cost V 3 bases and J 5 bases, with 10 bases left between them. This CDR3 comprises 14 residues. The germline V gene has CDR1 SGHTA and CDR2 FQGTGA. CDR3 sequence (DNA): TGTGCCAGCAGCTTTACCGGCGGGACCGGGGAGCTGTTTTTT. Its translation is CASSFTGGTGELFF.

The chain couples TRBV5-1 to TRBJ2-1; 13 bases match TRBD2. CDR3 size: 16 residues. Germline lookup yields CDR1 SGHRS and CDR2 YFSETQ. V gave up 4 bases and J gave up 9 bases; unmatched junction bases: 10. The CDR3: CASSLLTSGRATEQFF. CDR3 in DNA: TGCGCCAGCAGCCTACTTACTAGCGGGAGGGCCACTGAGCAGTTCTTC.

The J gene is TRBJ1-6, the V gene TRBV9; 7 nucleotides agree with TRBD1. Germline CDR1 SGDLS, CDR2 YYNGEE. V shed 3 bases, J shed 9 bases, and the junction held 6 bases outside the gene matches. The CDR3 consists of 14 residues. The CDR3 nucleotides read TGTGCCAGCAGCGCGACAGGGATCAGTTCACCCCTCCACTTT. Translation: CASSATGISSPLHF.

V gene TRBV7-2 combines with J gene TRBJ1-2; TRBD1 matches 11 bases. V trimming: 5 bases; J trimming: 8 bases; junction bases outside the gene matches: 13. Germline CDR1 reads SGHTA; CDR2 reads FQGNSA. The CDR3 loop spans 16 amino acids. The DNA of the CDR3 is TGTGCCAGCAGCCTCCGATCAGGGACAGGGGGTGACGGCTACACCTTC. Its protein is CASSLRSGTGGDGYTF.

The chain has TRBV10-3 and TRBJ2-1; possible D gene TRBD2, 6 bases. The CDR3 totals 12 residues. Per the germline V gene, CDR1 is ENHRY and CDR2 is SYGVKD. The CDR3 loop reads CAVGGSYNEQFF. The CDR3 coding sequence is TGTGCAGTTGGGGGGTCCTACAATGAGCAGTTCTTC.

The J gene is TRBJ1-5, the V gene TRBV2; D is uncertain. Germline V gene data show CDR1 as SNHLY and CDR2 as FYNNEI. This CDR3 spans 14 amino acids. V was clipped by 3 bases and J by 5 bases, with 11 bases between them. The CDR3 DNA reads as TGTGCCAGCAGTGATCAGGTACTCTATCAGCCCCAGCATTTT. Translated, it gives CASSDQVLYQPQHF.